This T cell receptor (beta chain) came from a study of shared clonotypes between healthy human individuals. Study observations and caveats: Rarefaction gave evidence that sorted-subset sequencing remained incomplete despite large depth. Sample collection involved blood only; tissue repertoires are likely different. Richness estimates generally favored naive over memory subsets.

Cells designated naive CD8 were CD45RO-negative and were positively selected for CCR7, with terminally differentiated effector memory CD45RA+ cells excluded. Libraries were prepared by immunoSEQ multiplex PCR; TCRdb keeps only in-frame clonotypes and omits some of them. The sample comprises around 1.9 million clones, 85% to 95% of which are singletons, and under 2% rests with the top ten. Concerning this clone: Its antigen is not identified.

The CDR3 covers 14 residues. CDR1 is MNHNS and CDR2 is SASEGT in the germline V gene. Trimming at V came to 6 bases and at J to 2 bases, leaving 3 bases not matched to a gene. This clonotype was sampled from a man younger than 35 in good health. Some clones in this sample may be carry-over from other donors' samples. The rearrangement joins TRBV6-1 to TRBJ2-7; TRBD2 matches 11 bases. The sequenced sample was naive CD8+ T cells from PBMCs. The CDR3 nucleotides are TGTGCCAGCAGGAATAGCGGGAGGGCCTACGAGCAGTACTTC. Translation: CASRNSGRAYEQYF.